The clone carrying this TCR beta chain was picked up many times. As yet, its antigen is unknown. The data are from a study of regulatory T cells in long-lasting Graves disease. Study observations and caveats: Persistent Graves' patients possessed reduced TCR diversity relative to recently diagnosed ones.

HTBI primers from iRepertoire and Arm-PCR of CDR3 regions yielded the TCR beta libraries. TCRdb reanalysed the multiplex PCR reads using MiXCR and keeps one entry per CDR3 protein. The table records over 350,000 distinct CDR3 sequences, 12% to 15% of them present only once. Trimming took 3 bases from V and 1 from J, leaving 8 bases between them. The CDR3 is 14 amino acids. Germline lookup yields CDR1 SNHLY and CDR2 FYNNEI. Time point described: newly diagnosed GD, antithyroid drugs for less than 3 months. The TCR library was prepared using RNA isolated from PBMCs. A blood draw put approximately 9 milliliters of peripheral blood into EDTA tubes. These data were likewise used in another study, on T cells in Graves' hyperthyroidism and ophthalmopathy.

The rearrangement links TRBV2 to TRBJ2-3, with D hard to call. The origin of this receptor is a woman aged 45 to 65 with Graves disease. Specimen: peripheral blood mononuclear cells (PBMCs), collected at new diagnosis, from a patient treated with antithyroid drugs. The CDR3 bases are TGTGCCAGCAGTGAGTTATCCCGCACAGATACGCAGTATTTT. Translation gives CASSELSRTDTQYF.